The rows below give T cell receptor beta chains drawn from one sample of a study of T cells in Graves' hyperthyroidism and ophthalmopathy. TCRdb called the multiplex PCR reads again in MiXCR, with one record for every CDR3 protein. The sample yields about 640,000 distinct CDR3 sequences, around 20% seen once. Sequencing was carried out using blood. These receptors were taken from a man aged 25-40 years with Graves' ophthalmopathy. Each CDR3 is given with its conserved first and last residue. Clone size is stated in some rows and not others, as once, few, many or a class when expanded.

.	TRBV6-2/TRBV6-3	TRBJ2-1	CASSYGQEQFF
.	TRBV27	TRBJ2-7	CASSPWESGRYEQYF
many	TRBV5-1	TRBJ2-7	CASSSASGNGYEQYF
.	TRBV19	TRBJ1-1	CAGRGTGRDTEAFF
.	TRBV24-1	TRBJ1-1	CATASRDSMNTEAFF
.	TRBV7-9	TRBJ2-3	CASSLNGGNTDTQYF
many	TRBV3-1	TRBJ1-5	CASSREQGRQPQHF
few	TRBV25-1	TRBJ1-1	CASSYGQGAAEAFF
once	TRBV2	TRBJ2-5	CASNGDTKETQYF
.	TRBV20-1	TRBJ2-5	CSARKGETQYF
many	TRBV30	TRBJ2-2	CAWKSPASGRTGELFF
.	TRBV20-1	TRBJ2-3	CSARGAVGTDTQYF
.	TRBV3-1	TRBJ2-5	CASSHIAGGVETQYF
once	TRBV5-1	TRBJ1-1	CASKGVFGAFF
.	TRBV10-2	TRBJ2-7	CASSWDRDKNEQYF
few	TRBV10-1	TRBJ2-7	CASSDAGEAYEQYF
few	TRBV6-1	TRBJ1-4	CASRGQPTNEKLFF
many	TRBV12-3/TRBV12-4	TRBJ1-1	CASKPTGGEGEAFF
few	TRBV29-1	TRBJ2-7	CSVGLAPVAYEQYF
few	TRBV24-1	TRBJ1-4	CATSSRTGGGNEKLFF
.	TRBV7-3	TRBJ2-5	CASSFRPKETQYF
.	TRBV7-9	TRBJ1-2	CASSRDRVHYGYTF
many	TRBV12-3/TRBV12-4	TRBJ2-7	CASSDRDRGFYEQYF
.	TRBV12-3/TRBV12-4	TRBJ2-7	CASSPSLALSYEQYF
.	TRBV7-2	TRBJ2-1	CASSFFARSNEQFF
few	TRBV6-5	TRBJ1-2	CASSYFRESVGGYTF
.	TRBV5-1	TRBJ2-5	CASTSGQMSGSLETQYF
.	TRBV7-3	TRBJ2-1	CASSYRANEQFF
many	TRBV7-2	TRBJ2-3	CASSRAFSGKSDTQYF
few	TRBV29-1	TRBJ2-7	CSVSGRAYEQYF
few	TRBV7-3	TRBJ2-3	CASSLNGGSGADTQYF
few	TRBV10-3	TRBJ1-1	CAITHSGDTEAFF
few	TRBV24-1	TRBJ2-5	CATSDTGTAYQETQYF
many	TRBV5-1	TRBJ2-1	CASSLSGIGNEQFF
.	TRBV3-1	TRBJ2-7	CASSPGLPTPYEQYF
.	TRBV3-1	TRBJ2-4	CASSQPRIAKNIQYF
many	TRBV11-2	TRBJ2-7	CASSLEGTGAYEQYF
few	TRBV2	TRBJ2-2	CASSTGLAGPEELFF
many	TRBV24-1	TRBJ2-3	CATSDMTGEADTQYF
few	TRBV20-1	TRBJ1-2	CSARGSTANYGYTF
many	TRBV5-6	TRBJ2-5	CASSGGPVRETQYF
.	TRBV9	TRBJ1-4	CASSVGLGHEKLFF